The T cell receptor (beta chain) described here comes from a study of T cells after yellow fever vaccination. This clonotype was seen a few times. Its antigen remains unknown. TCRdb used MiXCR to reprocess the 5' RACE reads, holding one entry per CDR3 protein. The table records some 150,000 distinct CDR3 sequences, 9.3% of them present only once. General observations from the study: At around 96% for CD4 and 70% to 90% for CD8, most primary-vaccination clones showed up again after the booster.

The material was CD8+ T cells sorted from PBMCs, obtained 45 days after the yellow fever booster vaccination. The TCR sequence derives from a man between 18 and 35 years old who received the YFV17D yellow fever vaccine.

CDR3 DNA: TGCGCCAGCAGCCAAAGGACAGGGTCGTTTAGTCAGCCCCAGCATTTT. It is translated as CASSQRTGSFSQPQHF. The V and J genes are TRBV4-1 and TRBJ1-5, with 8 bases fitting TRBD1. Germline CDR1 MGHRA, CDR2 YSYEKL. The ends lost 2 bases at V and 6 bases at J; junction bases unmatched: 9. CDR3 length: 16 residues.